A selection of T cell receptor beta chains follows, all from one sample in a study of cytomegalovirus exposure and HLA in healthy donors. The assay was immunoSEQ multiplex PCR, and TCRdb's table has in-frame clones only and misses some. The data show roughly 130,000 clones, approximately 72% seen once. Source material: PBMCs. Receptors originate from a man in his late teens or twenties in good health and CMV-seronegative. Both conserved end residues are part of each CDR3. A D gene is named only where the DNA matches it firmly. Expanded clones get a size class; other rows say once, few or many, or leave the size out.

V gene	D gene	clone size	J gene	CDR3 DNA	CDR3 protein
TRBV28	NA	NA	TRBJ2-5	TGTGCCAGCAGTCCCACCCCTAGCATGAAGACCCAGTACTTC	CASSPTPSMKTQYF
TRBV6-5	NA	NA	TRBJ2-1	TGTGCCAGCAGTTACTCGACGCGCGGCATGCAGTTCTTC	CASSYSTRGMQFF
TRBV7-9	NA	NA	TRBJ1-6	TGTGCCAGCAGCAATCAGGGGCGGAATTCACCCCTCCACTTT	CASSNQGRNSPLHF
TRBV27	TRBD1	once	TRBJ2-7	TGTGCCAGCAGTACCCGGACAGGGCTCCACGAGCAGTACTTC	CASSTRTGLHEQYF
TRBV7-8	TRBD2	NA	TRBJ2-7	TGTGCCAGCAGCTTACTAGCGGGTGCCTACGAGCAGTACTTC	CASSLLAGAYEQYF
TRBV7-9	TRBD1	NA	TRBJ2-1	TGTGCCAGCAGAAAGACAGGGACCTTAGGCAATGAGCAGTTCTTC	CASRKTGTLGNEQFF
TRBV9	NA	NA	TRBJ1-3	TGTGCCAGCAGCTTATCCCGGACAGATCCTGGAAACACCATATATTTT	CASSLSRTDPGNTIYF
TRBV7-2	NA	NA	TRBJ1-5	TGTGCCAGCAGCCCCTCCCCCTTACTTAGCAATCAGCCCCAGCATTTT	CASSPSPLLSNQPQHF
TRBV7-8	NA	NA	TRBJ1-3	TGTGCCAGCAGCCCTCGGGGGGACACCATATATTTT	CASSPRGDTIYF
TRBV28	TRBD2	NA	TRBJ2-1	TGTGCCAGCAGTTCTCAGGGACTAGTGCCTGGCAATGAGCAGTTCTTC	CASSSQGLVPGNEQFF
TRBV2	NA	NA	TRBJ2-4	TGTGCCAGCACTCGACGGGGGTGCATTCAGTACTTC	CASTRRGCIQYF
TRBV2	NA	NA	TRBJ1-1	TGTGCCAGCAGCCAAAGACCTAACCCCCGGGACATCTCCCGCCGTGGAGCTTTCTTT	CASSQRPNPRDISRRGAFF
TRBV5-1	TRBD1	NA	TRBJ2-5	TGCGCCAGCACTCCCGGGACAGGGAGTCGAGAGACCCAGTACTTC	CASTPGTGSRETQYF